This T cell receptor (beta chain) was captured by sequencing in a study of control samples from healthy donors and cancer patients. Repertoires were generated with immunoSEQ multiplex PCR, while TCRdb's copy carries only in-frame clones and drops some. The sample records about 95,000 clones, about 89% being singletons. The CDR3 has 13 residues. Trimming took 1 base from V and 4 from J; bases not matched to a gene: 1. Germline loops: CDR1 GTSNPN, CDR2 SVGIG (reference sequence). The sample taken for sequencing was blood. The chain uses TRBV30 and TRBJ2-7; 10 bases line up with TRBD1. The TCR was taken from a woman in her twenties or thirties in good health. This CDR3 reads CAWSGDRGYEQYF. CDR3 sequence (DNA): TGTGCCTGGAGTGGGGACAGGGGTTACGAGCAGTACTTC. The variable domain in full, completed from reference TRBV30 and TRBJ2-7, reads SQTIHQWPATLVQPVGSPLSLECTVEGTSNPNLYWYRQAAGRGLQLLFYSVGIGQISSEVPQNLSASRPQDRQFILSSKKLLLSDSGFYLCAWSGDRGYEQYFGPGTRLTVT.